This TCR beta chain was sequenced during a study of shared clonotypes between healthy human individuals. The germline CDR1 and CDR2 sequences are LNHDA and SQIVND (reference sequence). This CDR3 has 13 residues. Trimming pared 2 bases from V and 7 bases from J, leaving 11 bases between. Method: immunoSEQ multiplex PCR; TCRdb's copy keeps in-frame clones and lacks some. Found here are about 1.5 million clones, roughly 96% of them singletons; the top ten hold approximately 1.1%. The chain employs TRBV19 and TRBJ2-5, with D tentatively TRBD1 (5 bases). The sequence was collected from a man aged 30 to 39 in good health. The sample was naive CD4+ T cells sorted from blood. Subset meaning: CD45RA+ positively selected. CDR3 sequence: CASSITGSGTQYF. The CDR3 DNA reads as TGTGCCAGTAGTATAACAGGCAGTGGGACCCAGTACTTC.